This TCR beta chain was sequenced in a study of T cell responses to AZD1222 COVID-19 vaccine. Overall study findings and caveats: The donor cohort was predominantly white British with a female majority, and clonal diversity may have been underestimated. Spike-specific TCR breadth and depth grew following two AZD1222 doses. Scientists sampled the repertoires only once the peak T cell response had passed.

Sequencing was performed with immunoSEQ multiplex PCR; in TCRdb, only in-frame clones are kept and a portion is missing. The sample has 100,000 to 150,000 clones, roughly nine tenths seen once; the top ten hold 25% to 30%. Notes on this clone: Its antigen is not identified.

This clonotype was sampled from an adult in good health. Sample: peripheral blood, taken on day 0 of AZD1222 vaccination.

The CDR3 loop reads CASSSGQGNNSPLHF. CDR3 nucleotide sequence: TGTGCCAGCAGTTCAGGACAGGGTAATAATTCACCCCTCCACTTT. This sequence joins TRBV2 and TRBJ1-6, with TRBD1 matching 8 bases. J gave up 5 bases and V 5 bases, and 5 bases lay outside the gene matches. This CDR3 spans 15 amino acids. The germline V gene encodes CDR1 SNHLY and CDR2 FYNNEI.